This T cell receptor (beta chain) stems from a study of blood T cell repertoires in COVID-19. TCRdb's table, derived via immunoSEQ multiplex PCR, lists solely in-frame clones and lacks some. The data show around 250,000 clones, with about nine tenths seen just once and less than 20% held by the top ten. The CDR3 loop spans 13 amino acids. The germline V and J ends were trimmed by 8 bases and 5 bases, with 15 bases remaining between them. This chain uses TRBV12-3 or TRBV12-4 with TRBJ1-2; TRBD1 might be the D (6 bases). The sequence was obtained from a man between 18 and 35 years old who had recovered from COVID-19. Material for sequencing was PBMCs or T cells enriched from blood (not recorded which). The CDR3 DNA reads TGTGCCAGCGATACAACGGGACAATATGGCTACACCTTC. As protein: CASDTTGQYGYTF.